This TCR beta chain was identified in a study of control samples from healthy donors and cancer patients. The assay was immunoSEQ multiplex PCR, and TCRdb's table has in-frame clones only and misses some. This sample has some 120,000 clones, with just over 90% found just once. CDR1 and CDR2 from the germline V gene are SGHTA and FQGNSA. This CDR3 spans 18 amino acids. Trimming removed 5 bases from V and 2 bases from J, with 25 bases in between. The V call is TRBV7-2, the J call TRBJ2-7, with a weak D call TRBD1 (6 bases). This TCR came from a woman aged 18-35 years in good health. The sample comprised blood. The CDR3 coding sequence is TGTGCCAGCAGCGTAAAATCGGTCGGAATTCAGGGGCCCTACGAGCAGTACTTC. This translates into CASSVKSVGIQGPYEQYF.